This entry concerns a single T cell receptor (beta chain). What it binds is not known. This specimen comes from a study of T cell responses to AZD1222 COVID-19 vaccine. Sequencing was performed with immunoSEQ multiplex PCR; in TCRdb, only in-frame clones are kept and a portion is missing. This sample has 110,000 to 150,000 clones; around nine tenths occur once, and the top ten carry around 3.6%. Regarding the study as a whole: The span of vaccine-associated CD4 TCRs extended across spike, with dominance at 160-218 and 743-854. The sample set comprised mostly white British donors with more females, and clonal diversity was possibly underestimated.

The material was peripheral blood, obtained on day 0 of AZD1222 vaccination. The receptor's source is an adult in good health.

CDR3 protein: CASSQGTETYNSPLHF. CDR3 DNA: TGCGCCAGCAGCCAAGGGACGGAAACTTATAATTCACCCCTCCACTTT. The rearrangement links TRBV4-1 to TRBJ1-6, with D hard to call. V gave up 1 base and J gave up 4 bases, with 11 bases separating them. This CDR3 comprises 16 residues. Per germline, CDR1 MGHRA and CDR2 YSYEKL.